One and the same sample provided the 9 T cell receptor beta chains below, sequenced in a study of T cell responses to AZD1222 COVID-19 vaccine. This table comes from immunoSEQ multiplex PCR, and its TCRdb copy is limited to in-frame clones, with some not included. This sample has some 140,000 clones, with around nine tenths found just once. The specimen was peripheral blood, collected on day 0 of AZD1222 vaccination. These receptors were collected from an adult in good health.

J is TRBJ2-3 and V is TRBV7-6; D ambiguous. The CDR3 runs 12 residues. The ends were cut back, 5 bases at V and 1 base at J, with 4 bases in the middle. CDR1 and CDR2 (germline): SGHVS, FNYEAQ. The CDR3 DNA sequence: TGTGCCAGCAGCCGCCGCACAGATACGCAGTATTTT. Translation gives CASSRRTDTQYF.

The chain is built from TRBV5-1 and TRBJ1-5; D perhaps matches TRBD1 (5 bases). The V gene's germline CDR1 is SGHRS and CDR2 YFSETQ. The V and J ends lost 5 bases and 4 bases respectively, with 13 bases between them. This CDR3 is 14 amino acids long. The CDR3 sequence: CASSLGERNQPQHF. The CDR3 DNA reads TGCGCCAGCAGTCTAGGGGAAAGGAATCAGCCCCAGCATTTT.

The rearrangement links TRBV6-2 or TRBV6-3 to TRBJ1-2; 7 bases are shared with TRBD1. The length of the CDR3 is 14 residues. With 2 bases clipped from V and 4 bases from J, the junction kept 4 bases outside the gene matches. CDR1 is MNHEY and CDR2 is SVGEGT in the germline V gene. This CDR3 is CASSYPGQAYGYTF. CDR3 nucleotides: TGTGCCAGCAGTTACCCCGGACAGGCCTATGGCTACACCTTC.

In its sample, this clone was seen once. The chain is built from TRBV3-1 (or the pseudogene TRBV3-2) and TRBJ1-5, with D unresolved. Looked up from germline, CDR1 is LGHDT and CDR2 is YNNKEL (reference sequence). The CDR3 consists of 14 residues. V dropped 0 bases and J dropped 1 base, with 4 bases sitting between them. CDR3 DNA sequence: TGTGCCAGCAGCCAAGAAATAAGCAATCAGCCCCAGCATTTT. Its protein is CASSQEISNQPQHF.

This clone was observed a single time. V and J are TRBV7-9 and TRBJ2-2; no reliable D call. The CDR3 consists of 15 residues. Germline values: CDR1 SEHNR, CDR2 FQNEAQ (reference sequence). The ends were cut back, 5 bases at V and 0 bases at J, with 10 bases in the middle. As DNA, the CDR3 is TGTGCCAGCAGCCCGAATTACCCGAACACCGGGGAGCTGTTTTTT. Amino acid sequence: CASSPNYPNTGELFF.

The chain carries TRBV5-5 and TRBJ1-1, with TRBD1 matching over 10 bases. This CDR3 region has 16 residues. The germline gives CDR1 SGHKS, CDR2 YYEKEE (reference sequence). V trimming: 2 bases; J trimming: 0 bases; junction bases outside the gene matches: 4. The CDR3: CASSLRTGGVNTEAFF. DNA for the CDR3: TGTGCCAGCAGCTTACGGACAGGGGGAGTGAACACTGAAGCTTTCTTT.

This clone was found once. The chain combines TRBV18 with TRBJ2-2; tentatively, D is TRBD1 or TRBD2 (5 bases each). The CDR3 sequence is 16 residues long. The V gene lost 3 bases and the J gene lost 0 bases, with 11 bases spanning the gap. The germline V gene encodes CDR1 KGHSH and CDR2 LQKENI. The CDR3 reads CASSPRGAANTGELFF. The CDR3 DNA reads as TGTGCCAGCTCACCTCGGGGCGCCGCGAACACCGGGGAGCTGTTTTTT.

The rearrangement links TRBV7-8 to TRBJ1-4; no clear D. V lost 2 bases to trimming and J lost 4 bases, with 8 bases between them. This CDR3 contains 14 residues. The germline V gene has CDR1 SGHVS and CDR2 FQNEAQ. The CDR3 nucleotides are TGTGCCAGCAGCTTAAGAGGGATTAATGAAAAACTGTTTTTT. This codes for CASSLRGINEKLFF.

This chain joins TRBV5-1 and TRBJ2-4; 12 bases fit TRBD2. This CDR3 is built from 14 residues. Germline-derived CDR1 and CDR2 are SGHRS and YFSETQ. After removal of 7 bases from V and 9 bases from J, the junction contained 8 bases not matched to a gene. Written as DNA, the CDR3 is TGCGCCAGCCGATCGACTAGCGGGAGTTCCATTCAGTACTTC. Protein product: CASRSTSGSSIQYF.